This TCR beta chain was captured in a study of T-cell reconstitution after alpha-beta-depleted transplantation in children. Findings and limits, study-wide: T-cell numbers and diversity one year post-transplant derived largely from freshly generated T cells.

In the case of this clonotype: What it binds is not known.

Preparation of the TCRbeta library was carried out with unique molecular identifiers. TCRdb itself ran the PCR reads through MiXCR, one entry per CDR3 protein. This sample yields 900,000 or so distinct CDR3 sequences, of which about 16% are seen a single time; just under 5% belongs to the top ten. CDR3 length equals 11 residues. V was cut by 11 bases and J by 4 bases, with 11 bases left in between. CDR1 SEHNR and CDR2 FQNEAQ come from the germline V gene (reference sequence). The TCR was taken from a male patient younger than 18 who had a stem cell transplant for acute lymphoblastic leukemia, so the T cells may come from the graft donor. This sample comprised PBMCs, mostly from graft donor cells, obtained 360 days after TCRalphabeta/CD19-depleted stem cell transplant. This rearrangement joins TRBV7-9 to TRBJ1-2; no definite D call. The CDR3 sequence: CAPDLVYGYTF. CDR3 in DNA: TGTGCCCCAGACCTAGTCTATGGCTACACCTTC. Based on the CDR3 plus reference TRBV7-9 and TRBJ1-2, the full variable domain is DTGVSQNPRHKITKRGQNVTFRCDPISEHNRLYWYRQTLGQGPEFLTYFQNEAQLEKSRLLSDRFSAERPKGSFSTLEIQRTEQGDSAMYLCAPDLVYGYTFGSGTRLTVV.